This T cell receptor (beta chain) originates from a study of control samples from healthy donors and cancer patients. Trimming pared 3 bases from V and 4 bases from J, leaving 10 bases between. This CDR3 region has 13 residues. The germline CDR1 and CDR2 sequences are SGDLS and YYNGEE. The assay was immunoSEQ multiplex PCR, and TCRdb's table has in-frame clones only and misses some. The table shows around 150,000 clones, with about 86% occurring only once. This clonotype was obtained from a man aged 18 to 35 in good health. The chain couples TRBV9 to TRBJ1-1; D not certain. The specimen sequenced was blood. CDR3 nucleotides: TGTGCCAGCAGCGCCCCATGGAGCACTGAAGCTTTCTTT. Residues: CASSAPWSTEAFF. Drawing the rest from reference TRBV9 and TRBJ1-1, the complete variable domain is DSGVTQTPKHLITATGQRVTLRCSPRSGDLSVYWYQQSLDQGLQFLIQYYNGEERAKGNILERFSAQQFPDLHSELNLSSLELGDSALYFCASSAPWSTEAFFGQGTRLTVV.